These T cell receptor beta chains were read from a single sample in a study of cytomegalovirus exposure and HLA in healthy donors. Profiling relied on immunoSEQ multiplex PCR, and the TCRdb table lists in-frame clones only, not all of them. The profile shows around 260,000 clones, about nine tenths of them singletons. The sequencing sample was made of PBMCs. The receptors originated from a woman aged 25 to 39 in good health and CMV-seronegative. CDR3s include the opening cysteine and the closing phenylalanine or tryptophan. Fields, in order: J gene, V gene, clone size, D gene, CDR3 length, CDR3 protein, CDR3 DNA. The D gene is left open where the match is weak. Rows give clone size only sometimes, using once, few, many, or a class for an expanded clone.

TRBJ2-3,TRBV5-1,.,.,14,CASSFERSADTQYF,TGCGCCAGCAGCTTCGAAAGGTCCGCAGATACGCAGTATTTT
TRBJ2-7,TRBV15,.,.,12,CATSRDVYEQYF,TGTGCCACCAGCAGAGACGTATACGAGCAGTACTTC
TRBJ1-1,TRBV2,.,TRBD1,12,CASSSRQGIAFF,TGTGCCAGCAGTTCTAGACAGGGGATAGCTTTCTTT
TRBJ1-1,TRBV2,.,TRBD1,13,CASSERQGAWAFF,TGTGCCAGCAGCGAAAGACAGGGAGCGTGGGCTTTCTTT
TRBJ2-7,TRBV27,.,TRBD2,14,CASSLTSGSYEQYF,TGTGCCAGCAGTCTAACTAGCGGCTCCTACGAGCAGTACTTC
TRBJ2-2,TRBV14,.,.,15,CASSQNLLNTGELFF,TGTGCCAGCAGCCAAAATCTTCTAAACACCGGGGAGCTGTTTTTT
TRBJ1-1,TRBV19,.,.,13,CASSISMNTEAFF,TGTGCCAGTAGTATCTCGATGAACACTGAAGCTTTCTTT
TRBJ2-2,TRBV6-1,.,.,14,CASREGVSTGELFF,TGTGCCAGCAGGGAGGGAGTTTCGACCGGGGAGCTGTTTTTT
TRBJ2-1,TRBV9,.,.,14,CASSVSGAGDEQFF,TGTGCCAGCAGCGTATCAGGGGCTGGGGATGAGCAGTTCTTC
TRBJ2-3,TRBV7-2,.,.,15,CASSLADTSTDTQYF,TGTGCCAGCAGCTTAGCGGATACTAGCACAGATACGCAGTATTTT
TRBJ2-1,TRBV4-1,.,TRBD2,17,CASSQDPGGSSYNEQFF,TGCGCCAGCAGCCAAGACCCGGGGGGAAGCTCCTACAATGAGCAGTTCTTC
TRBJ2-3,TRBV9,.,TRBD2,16,CASSVDIAGVTDTQYF,TGTGCCAGCAGCGTAGATATAGCGGGAGTCACAGATACGCAGTATTTT
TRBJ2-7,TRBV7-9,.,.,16,CASSLIEGSPTGEQYF,TGTGCCAGCAGCTTAATAGAGGGATCTCCAACTGGGGAGCAGTACTTC
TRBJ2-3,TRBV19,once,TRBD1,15,CASSIDPQGEDTQYF,TGTGCCAGTAGTATAGATCCCCAGGGGGAGGATACGCAGTATTTT
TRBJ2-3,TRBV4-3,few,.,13,CASSQGGPDTQYF,TGCGCCAGCAGCCAAGGGGGCCCAGATACGCAGTATTTT
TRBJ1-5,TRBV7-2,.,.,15,CASSPGPGKEQPQHF,TGTGCCAGCAGCCCCGGCCCCGGGAAAGAGCAGCCCCAGCATTTT
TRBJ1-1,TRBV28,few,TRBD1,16,CASSMYRGLKNTEAFF,TGTGCCAGCAGTATGTACAGGGGGCTAAAGAACACTGAAGCTTTCTTT
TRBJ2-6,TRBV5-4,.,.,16,CASSPDPRQGANVLTF,TGTGCCAGCAGCCCTGATCCCCGACAGGGGGCCAACGTCCTGACTTTC
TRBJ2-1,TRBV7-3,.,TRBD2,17,CASSLIPDERGYNEQFF,TGTGCCAGCAGCTTAATCCCTGATGAGCGGGGGTACAATGAGCAGTTCTTC
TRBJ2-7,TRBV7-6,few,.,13,CASSEGPSYEQYF,TGTGCCAGCAGTGAGGGCCCGTCCTACGAGCAGTACTTC
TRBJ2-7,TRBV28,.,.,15,CASTSPYRASYEQYF,TGTGCCAGCACTAGTCCCTACCGGGCTTCCTACGAGCAGTACTTC